In this sample, the clone carrying this T cell receptor beta chain turned up once. Its antigen is not known. PCR was performed using 60 Vbeta and 13 Jbeta primers. The data were produced by immunoSEQ multiplex PCR, yet TCRdb's version contains in-frame clones alone and is incomplete. The profile shows 100,000 to 150,000 clones, about 80% of them singletons. This record comes from a study of cytomegalovirus exposure and HLA in healthy donors. Regarding the study as a whole: TCR beta chains associated with HLA were, in a later analysis, more clonally expanded than equally common others. Links to common viral pathogens appeared, in a later analysis, for several of the most significant clusters. Earlier findings revealed that most TCR beta V segments proved productive either about 90% or about 30% of the time. HLA alleles were associated with some 16,000 TCR beta sequences in a later analysis at 0.05 false discovery rate.

This CDR3 comprises 17 residues. Trimming cost V 3 bases and J 4 bases; bases outside gene matches: 13. From germline, CDR1 is LNHDA and CDR2 SQIVND (reference sequence). The sequencing input was PBMCs. The receptor was isolated from a man between 18 and 35 years old in good health and CMV-seronegative. The chain recombines TRBV19 with TRBJ1-1; 8 bases line up with TRBD1. This CDR3 is CASSMLGRGPIGTEAFF. CDR3 nucleotides: TGTGCCAGTAGTATGCTGGGCAGGGGGCCTATTGGCACTGAAGCTTTCTTT.